Presented here are 5 T cell receptor beta chains from one specimen sequenced in a study of liver allograft versus peripheral blood T cells. Study context: A comparison was made between T cell receptor repertoires in transplanted livers and those in recipients' peripheral blood.

TCRdb re-called the reads with MiXCR, one entry per CDR3 protein. The repertoire includes some 10,000 distinct CDR3 sequences, approximately 17% of them detected once, and roughly 1.1% sits in the top ten. Source of these receptors: a human patient who had a liver transplant. Some T cells may originate from the graft donor.

The V and J genes are TRBV30 and TRBJ2-6, with no clear D. In germline, CDR1 is GTSNPN, CDR2 SVGIG (reference sequence). Trimming took 6 bases from V and 1 from J, leaving 4 bases between them. CDR3 length: 12 residues. The DNA of the CDR3 is TGTGCCTGCTTTTCTGGGGCCAACGTCCTGACTTTC. As protein: CACFSGANVLTF. Based on the CDR3 plus reference TRBV30 and TRBJ2-6, the full variable domain is SQTIHQWPATLVQPVGSPLSLECTVEGTSNPNLYWYRQAAGRGLQLLFYSVGIGQISSEVPQNLSASRPQDRQFILSSKKLLLSDSGFYLCACFSGANVLTFGAGSRLTVL.

Concerning this clonotype itself: A read error may explain this, as a much larger clone is one base away. The chain combines TRBV7-9 with TRBJ2-7, with D possibly being TRBD1 or TRBD2 (5 bases each). The CDR3 covers 15 residues. Germline V gene data show CDR1 as SEHNR and CDR2 as FQNEAQ (reference sequence). In DNA form, the CDR3 reads TGTGCCAGAAGCTTAATGGGGGTTAGCTCCTACGAGCAGTACTTC. Translated, it gives CARSLMGVSSYEQYF.

This chain links TRBV20-1 with TRBJ2-7, with TRBD2 as a possible D gene (6 bases). The V end lost 3 bases, the J end lost 0 bases, and 9 bases lay between the germline ends. The length of the CDR3 is 13 residues. CDR1 and CDR2 from the germline V gene are DFQATT and SNEGSKA (reference sequence). The CDR3 DNA is TGCAGTGCTAGTCCGGGGGTCTCCTACGAGCAGTACTTC. Amino acid sequence: CSASPGVSYEQYF.

This clonotype is termed medium-sized (0.01 to 0.1%). V is TRBV19 and J is TRBJ1-1; no clear D gene. Germline CDR1 reads LNHDA; CDR2 reads SQIVND (reference sequence). CDR3 length: 13 residues. Trimming took 3 bases from V and 8 from J, leaving 13 bases between them. CDR3 protein: CASSIRPRTEAFF. DNA for the CDR3: TGTGCCAGTAGTATTAGACCCCGCACGGAAGCTTTCTTT.

This clonotype showed up just a few times. This chain links TRBV7-2 with TRBJ1-3; D gene ambiguous. The ends were cut back, 5 bases at V and 3 bases at J, with 8 bases in the middle. Germline CDR1 and CDR2: SGHTA and FQGNSA. The CDR3 runs 13 residues. The CDR3 here is CASSASGGNTIYF. CDR3 DNA: TGTGCCAGCAGCGCCTCCGGTGGAAACACCATATATTTT.